Listed below are T cell receptor beta chains from one sample, sequenced in a study of shared clonotypes between healthy human individuals. The data were produced by immunoSEQ multiplex PCR, yet TCRdb's version contains in-frame clones alone and is incomplete. The data show about 490,000 clones, over 70% seen once. The sequencing sample was made of PBMCs. These receptors were collected from a woman aged 40 to 49 in good health. Some clones in this sample may be carry-over from other donors' samples. CDR3s include the opening cysteine and the closing phenylalanine or tryptophan. Fields, in order: V gene, D gene, clone size, J gene, CDR3 protein, CDR3 DNA. A D gene is named only where the DNA matches it firmly. Rows may omit the clone size; those that give it use once, few, many or a size class.

V: TRBV7-8
D: TRBD1
size: -
J: TRBJ1-1
CDR3: CASRPLPGQQNTEAFF
DNA: TGTGCCAGCAGACCTCTTCCGGGACAGCAGAACACTGAAGCTTTCTTT

V: TRBV5-6
D: TRBD2
size: -
J: TRBJ2-1
CDR3: CASSLGPLGGSSYNEQFF
DNA: TGTGCCAGCAGCTTGGGGCCTCTAGGCGGGAGCTCCTACAATGAGCAGTTCTTC

V: TRBV29-1
D: TRBD2
size: -
J: TRBJ2-1
CDR3: CSVEAGTSGRSNEQFF
DNA: TGCAGCGTTGAAGCTGGGACTAGCGGGAGATCCAATGAGCAGTTCTTC

V: TRBV6-1
D: TRBD1
size: once
J: TRBJ2-7
CDR3: CASSDPRTGGYEQYF
DNA: TGTGCCAGCAGTGATCCCCGGACAGGGGGCTACGAGCAGTACTTC

V: TRBV5-1
D: -
size: -
J: TRBJ2-1
CDR3: CASSEDSSYNEQFF
DNA: TGCGCCAGCAGCGAGGACAGCTCCTACAATGAGCAGTTCTTC

V: TRBV11-1
D: -
size: -
J: TRBJ2-2
CDR3: CASSSPNTGELFF
DNA: TGTGCCAGCAGCTCCCCTAACACCGGGGAGCTGTTTTTT

V: TRBV6-6
D: TRBD1
size: -
J: TRBJ1-4
CDR3: CASRYADRPTNEKLFF
DNA: TGTGCCAGCAGGTACGCGGACAGGCCAACTAATGAAAAACTGTTTTTT

V: TRBV6-5
D: TRBD1
size: -
J: TRBJ1-2
CDR3: CASSYRAPGGYGYTF
DNA: TGTGCCAGCAGTTACCGCGCCCCAGGGGGCTATGGCTACACCTTC

V: TRBV5-1
D: TRBD1
size: -
J: TRBJ1-4
CDR3: CASSFEGTGSNEKLFF
DNA: TGCGCCAGCAGCTTTGAAGGGACAGGCTCGAATGAAAAACTGTTTTTT

V: TRBV2
D: -
size: -
J: TRBJ2-7
CDR3: CASSLTALRYEQYF
DNA: TGTGCCAGCAGTTTAACCGCACTGAGGTACGAGCAGTACTTC

V: TRBV11-2
D: -
size: -
J: TRBJ2-7
CDR3: CASSLSGYEQYF
DNA: TGTGCCAGCAGCTTAAGCGGATACGAGCAGTACTTC

V: TRBV27
D: -
size: -
J: TRBJ2-3
CDR3: CASSWTLSTDTQYF
DNA: TGTGCCAGCAGTTGGACTCTTAGCACAGATACGCAGTATTTT